A selection of T cell receptor beta chains follows, all from one sample in a study of T cells after posttransplantation cyclophosphamide. Profiling relied on immunoSEQ multiplex PCR, and the TCRdb table lists in-frame clones only, not all of them. This sample comprises 30,000 to 35,000 clones, none seen once only. Input material: PBMCs. Receptors originate from a woman aged 45 to 65 in good health and a related stem cell transplant donor. CDR3s leave out the opening cysteine and the closing phenylalanine or tryptophan.

>TRBV6-6|11
ASRAGADETQY
>TRBV5-6|13
ASSYQSTGYTEAF
>TRBV29-1|14
SVSAPRVSPGETQY
>TRBV6-2/TRBV6-3|12
ASSYLGTIRTQY
>TRBV15|10
ATSRTEGEQY
>TRBV11-3|12
ASSLSPSAGELF
>TRBV5-6|13
ASKVRYRGSGELF
>TRBV6-2/TRBV6-3|15
ASSYRGLAGDTGELF
>TRBV5-1|14
ASSLGTGGTNQPQH
>TRBV6-1|12
ASSRGRVTDTQY
>TRBV4-3|18
ASSQIGLAGGWGYQETQY
>TRBV27|13
ANIPGQGTKNIQY
>TRBV14|13
ASSDQLVAYNEQF
>TRBV6-5|11
ASSQSGHTPQH
>TRBV12-3/TRBV12-4|12
ASSPPPLYTEAF
>TRBV19|13
ASSIPTGDGTEAF
>TRBV7-7|11
ASSLGLSNEQF
>TRBV18|14
ASSPEPAGGTGELF
>TRBV7-3|11
ASSLMRQETQY
>TRBV28|11
ASRLQGGETQY
>TRBV30|11
AWETWTGTEAF
>TRBV4-1|14
ASSQDNGRGNQPQH
>TRBV6-6|13
ASSYGTGGFNEQF
>TRBV18|13
ASSLGTGLSYEQY
>TRBV5-1|14
ASSTRTGKETGELF
>TRBV19|13
ASSLTTGYNQPQH
>TRBV10-3|12
AISDGGREDEQF
>TRBV6-4|12
ASSAVAATDTQY
>TRBV4-2|11
ASSQERDQPQH
>TRBV12-3/TRBV12-4|17
ASSTRRDRGRGGTGELF
>TRBV6-6|11
ASSYSQGGEQY
>TRBV10-1|15
ASSSGGLAGTYNEQF
>TRBV12-3/TRBV12-4|11
ASRTGLNTEAF
>TRBV2|13
ASSPTRTGVDGYT
>TRBV7-3|13
ASSGGSGRAREQY
>TRBV7-3|14
ASSSAGTSHTGELF
>TRBV7-8|13
ASSFSGTGPYEQY
>TRBV5-8|11
ASSRELAGEQY
>TRBV4-3|14
ASSQDHGSPEDTQY
>TRBV6-5|12
ASRPGLSYNEQF